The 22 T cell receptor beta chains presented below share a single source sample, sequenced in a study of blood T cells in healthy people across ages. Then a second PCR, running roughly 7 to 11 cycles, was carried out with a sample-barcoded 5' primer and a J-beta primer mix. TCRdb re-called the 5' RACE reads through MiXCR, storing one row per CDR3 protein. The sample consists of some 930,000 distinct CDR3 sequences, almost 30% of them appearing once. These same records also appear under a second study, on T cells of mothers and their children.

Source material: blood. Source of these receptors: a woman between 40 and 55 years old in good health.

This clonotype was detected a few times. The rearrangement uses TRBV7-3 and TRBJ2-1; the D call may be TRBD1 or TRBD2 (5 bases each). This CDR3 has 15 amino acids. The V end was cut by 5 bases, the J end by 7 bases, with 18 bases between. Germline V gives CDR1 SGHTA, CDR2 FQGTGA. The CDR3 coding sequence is TGTGCCAGCAGCCTCCGGGACGGACGGGCGAATGAGCAGTTCTTC. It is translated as CASSLRDGRANEQFF.

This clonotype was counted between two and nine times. This CDR3 reads CASSYEGTAYTEAFF. Here the CDR3 DNA reads TGTGCCAGCAGTTATGAGGGGACGGCGTACACTGAAGCTTTCTTT. The chain employs TRBV6-5 and TRBJ1-1; D might be TRBD1 (5 bases). The CDR3 runs 15 residues. Per the germline V gene, CDR1 is MNHEY and CDR2 is SVGAGI. With 3 bases removed from V and 3 bases from J, the gap between germline ends came to 14 bases.

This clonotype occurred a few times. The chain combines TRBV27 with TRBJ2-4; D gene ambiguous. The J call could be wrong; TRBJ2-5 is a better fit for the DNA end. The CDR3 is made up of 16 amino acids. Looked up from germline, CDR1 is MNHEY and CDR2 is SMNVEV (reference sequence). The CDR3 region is CASSYTSLGTSGTQYF. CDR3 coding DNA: TGTGCCAGCAGCTACACATCCCTGGGCACTTCAGGGACCCAGTACTTC.

In nucleotides, the CDR3 is TGTGCCAGCAGCAAAAAGGGGCCCGGGGGATCCTATAATTCACCCCTCCACTTT. It is translated as CASSKKGPGGSYNSPLHF. The rearrangement uses TRBV21-1 and TRBJ1-6; TRBD1, the table's D call, lacks a check against the DNA. TRBV21-1 is deemed a pseudogene. The CDR3 consists of 18 residues.

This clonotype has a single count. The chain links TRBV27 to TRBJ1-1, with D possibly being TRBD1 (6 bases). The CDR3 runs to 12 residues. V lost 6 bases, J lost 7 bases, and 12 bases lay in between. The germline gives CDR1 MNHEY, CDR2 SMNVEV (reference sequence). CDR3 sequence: CASSKQGNEAFF. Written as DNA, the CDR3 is TGTGCCAGCAGCAAACAGGGTAATGAAGCTTTCTTT.

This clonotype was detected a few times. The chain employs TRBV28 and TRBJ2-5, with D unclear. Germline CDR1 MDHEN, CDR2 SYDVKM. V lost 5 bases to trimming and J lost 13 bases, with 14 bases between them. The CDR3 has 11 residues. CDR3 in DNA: TGTGCCAGCAGTATCGCCTACGAGCGGTACTTC. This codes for CASSIAYERYF.

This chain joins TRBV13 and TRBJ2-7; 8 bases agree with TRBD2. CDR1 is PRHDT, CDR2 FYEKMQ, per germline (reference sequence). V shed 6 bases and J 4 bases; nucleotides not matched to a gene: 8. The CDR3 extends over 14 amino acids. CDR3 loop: CASRKRGTGYEQYF. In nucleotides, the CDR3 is TGTGCCAGCAGGAAGCGGGGGACCGGATACGAGCAGTACTTC.

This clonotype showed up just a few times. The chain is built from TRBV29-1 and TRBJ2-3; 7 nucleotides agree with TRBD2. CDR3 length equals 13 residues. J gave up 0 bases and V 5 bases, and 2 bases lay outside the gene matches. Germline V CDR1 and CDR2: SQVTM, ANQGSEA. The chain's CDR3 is CSVKAGSTDTQYF. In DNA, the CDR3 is TGCAGCGTTAAAGCGGGGAGCACAGATACGCAGTATTTT.

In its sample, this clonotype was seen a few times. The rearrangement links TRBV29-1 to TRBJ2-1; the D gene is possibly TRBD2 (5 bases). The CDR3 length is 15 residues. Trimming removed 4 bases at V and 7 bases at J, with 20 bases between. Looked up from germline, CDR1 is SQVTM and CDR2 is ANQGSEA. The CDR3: CSVAGGLRGWNEQFF. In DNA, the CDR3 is TGCAGCGTTGCCGGTGGGCTCCGGGGATGGAATGAGCAGTTCTTC.

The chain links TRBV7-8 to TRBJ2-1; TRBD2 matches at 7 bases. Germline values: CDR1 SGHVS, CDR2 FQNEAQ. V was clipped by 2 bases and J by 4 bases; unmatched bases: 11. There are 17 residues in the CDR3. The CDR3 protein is CASSLSSSGGFYNEQFF. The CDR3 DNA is TGTGCCAGCAGCTTAAGCAGCTCCGGGGGGTTTTACAATGAGCAGTTCTTC.

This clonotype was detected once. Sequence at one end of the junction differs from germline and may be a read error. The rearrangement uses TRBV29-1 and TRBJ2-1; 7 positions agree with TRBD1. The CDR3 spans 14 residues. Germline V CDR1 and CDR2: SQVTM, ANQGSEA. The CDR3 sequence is CSVATTGSYNGQFF. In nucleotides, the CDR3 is TGCAGCGTTGCAACGACAGGGTCCTACAATGGGCAGTTCTTC.

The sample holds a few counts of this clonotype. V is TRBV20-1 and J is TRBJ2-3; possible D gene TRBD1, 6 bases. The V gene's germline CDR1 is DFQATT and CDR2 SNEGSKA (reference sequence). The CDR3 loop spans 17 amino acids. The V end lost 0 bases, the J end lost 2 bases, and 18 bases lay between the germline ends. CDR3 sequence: CSARDPGSRGHTDTQYF. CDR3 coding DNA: TGCAGTGCTAGAGATCCAGGGAGCAGGGGCCACACAGATACGCAGTATTTT.

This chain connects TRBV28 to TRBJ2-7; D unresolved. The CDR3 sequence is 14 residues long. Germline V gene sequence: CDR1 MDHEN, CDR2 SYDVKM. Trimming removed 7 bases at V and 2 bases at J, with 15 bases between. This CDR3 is CASTPGDSAYEQYF. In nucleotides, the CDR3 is TGTGCCAGCACCCCTGGTGACTCAGCCTACGAGCAGTACTTC.

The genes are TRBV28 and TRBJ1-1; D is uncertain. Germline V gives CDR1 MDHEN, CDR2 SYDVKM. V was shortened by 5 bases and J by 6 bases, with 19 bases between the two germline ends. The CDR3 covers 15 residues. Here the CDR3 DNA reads TGTGCCAGCAGTCTCGGGCGGGCGGGGAAGGCTGAAGCTTTCTTT. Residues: CASSLGRAGKAEAFF.

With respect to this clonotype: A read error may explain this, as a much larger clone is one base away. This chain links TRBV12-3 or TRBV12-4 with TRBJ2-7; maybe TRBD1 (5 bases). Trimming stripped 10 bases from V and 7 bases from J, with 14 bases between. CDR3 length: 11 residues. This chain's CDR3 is CAMLWGNEQYF. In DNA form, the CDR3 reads TGTGCCATGTTATGGGGCAATGAGCAGTACTTC.

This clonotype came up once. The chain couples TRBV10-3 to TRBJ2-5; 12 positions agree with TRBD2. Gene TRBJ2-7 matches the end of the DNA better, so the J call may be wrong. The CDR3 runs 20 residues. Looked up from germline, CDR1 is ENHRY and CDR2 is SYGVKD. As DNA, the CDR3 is TGTGCCATCAGTGAGTCGGCGTTTGGGGCTAGCGGGAGGGCCCAGGACGAGCAGTACTTC. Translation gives CAISESAFGASGRAQDEQYF.

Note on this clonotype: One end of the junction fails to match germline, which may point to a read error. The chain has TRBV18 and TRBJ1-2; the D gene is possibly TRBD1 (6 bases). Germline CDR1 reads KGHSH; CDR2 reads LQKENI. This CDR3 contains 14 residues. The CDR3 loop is CTSSQGQSDYGYTF. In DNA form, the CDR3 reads TGTACCAGCTCACAAGGACAGAGCGACTATGGCTACACCTTC.

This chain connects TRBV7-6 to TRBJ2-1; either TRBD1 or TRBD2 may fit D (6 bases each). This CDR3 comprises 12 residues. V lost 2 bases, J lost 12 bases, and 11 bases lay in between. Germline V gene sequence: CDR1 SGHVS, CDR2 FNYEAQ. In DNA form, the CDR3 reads TGTGCCAGCAGCTTATCCAGGGGAGGGCAGTTCTTC. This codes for CASSLSRGGQFF.

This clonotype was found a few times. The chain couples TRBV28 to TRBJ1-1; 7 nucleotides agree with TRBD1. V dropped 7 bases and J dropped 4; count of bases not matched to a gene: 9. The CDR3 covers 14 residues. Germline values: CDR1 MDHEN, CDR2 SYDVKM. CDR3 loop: CASNQGGRGTEAFF. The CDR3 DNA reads TGTGCCAGCAATCAGGGGGGTCGAGGCACTGAAGCTTTCTTT.

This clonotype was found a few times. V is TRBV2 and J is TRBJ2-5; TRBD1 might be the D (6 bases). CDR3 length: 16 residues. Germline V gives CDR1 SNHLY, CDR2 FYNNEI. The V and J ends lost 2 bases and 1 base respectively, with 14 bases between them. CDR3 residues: CASSEPGASPQETQYF. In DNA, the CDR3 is TGTGCCAGCAGTGAACCAGGGGCTAGCCCCCAAGAGACCCAGTACTTC.

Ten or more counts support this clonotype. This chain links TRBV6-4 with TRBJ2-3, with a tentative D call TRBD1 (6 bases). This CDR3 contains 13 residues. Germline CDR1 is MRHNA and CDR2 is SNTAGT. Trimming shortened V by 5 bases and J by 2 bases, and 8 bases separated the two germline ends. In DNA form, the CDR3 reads TGTGCCAGCAGTAGGACAGACACAGATACGCAGTATTTT. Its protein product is CASSRTDTDTQYF.

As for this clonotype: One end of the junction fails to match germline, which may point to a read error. CDR3 residues: CASRDTNTDAQYF. DNA for the CDR3: TGTGCCAGCAGGGACACCAACACAGATGCGCAGTATTTT. The genes are TRBV13 and TRBJ2-3; D is possibly TRBD1 (5 bases). The CDR3 is made up of 13 amino acids. Germline V CDR1 and CDR2: PRHDT, FYEKMQ (reference sequence).